This TCR beta chain was documented in a study of OX40 agonist ivuxolimab in advanced cancers. Overall study context: The dose-escalation cohort was about 87% male, with a mean age of around 60 years, ranging about 23 to 80. The eligibility criteria allowed prior anti-PD-1, anti-PD-L1 or anti-CTLA-4 therapy, and approximately 40% had some. Three patients had partial responses: one hepatocellular carcinoma, two cutaneous melanoma. Whole-study results and caveats: CD8+ T cells showed, on average, more clonal expansion than CD4+ cells.

In germline, CDR1 is MGHRA, CDR2 YSYEKL. This CDR3 region has 18 residues. J gave up 9 bases and V 1 base, and 13 bases lay outside the gene matches. Assay used: immunoSEQ multiplex PCR; TCRdb lists only in-frame clones, some missing. The sample has about 80,000 clones, approximately 86% seen once. This clone has only one observation. The antigen remains unidentified. This TCR was recovered from an adult with an advanced solid tumor such as melanoma, head and neck, liver or kidney cancer. The source was CD4+ or CD8+ T cells sorted from blood, collected in a trial of the OX40 agonist ivuxolimab. The J gene is TRBJ2-1, the V gene TRBV4-1; 12 nucleotides match TRBD1. CDR3 bases: TGCGCCAGCAGCCAAGGAAAATGGAGGGACAGGGGGCTCGGTGAGCAGTTCTTC. This translates into CASSQGKWRDRGLGEQFF.